This TCR beta chain was identified in a study of blood T cell repertoires in COVID-19. Looking at the study overall: Material from acute and convalescent COVID-19 was sourced from the United States, Italy and Spain.

The CDR3 spans 15 residues. Between the trimmed V and J ends, which lost 1 base and 2 bases, there was a span of 12 bases. Germline V CDR1 and CDR2: SGHTA, FQGNSA. Sequencing was performed with immunoSEQ multiplex PCR; in TCRdb, only in-frame clones are kept and a portion is missing. The sample carries fewer than 110,000 clones, around 84% recorded once. Sequencing was carried out using peripheral blood. The clonotype originates from a woman in her 70s with active or convalescent COVID-19. This chain joins TRBV7-2 and TRBJ2-7; unclear D gene. The CDR3 is CASSLVGTETYEQYF. The CDR3 nucleotides are TGTGCCAGCAGCTTAGTAGGTACAGAGACCTACGAGCAGTACTTC.